A single sample is the source of the 9 T cell receptor beta chains below, sequenced in a study of cytomegalovirus exposure and HLA in healthy donors. Vbeta (60) and Jbeta (13) primers were used in the PCR. Generated by immunoSEQ multiplex PCR, the TCRdb table keeps only in-frame clones and is missing some. Seen here are 200,000 or so clones, approximately 80% observed once, and the top ten hold about 0.1%. Sequencing was done on a sample of PBMCs. These receptors originate from a boy aged 2 to 10 in good health and CMV-seronegative.

The chain uses TRBV15 and TRBJ1-1, with D unresolved. Between the trimmed V and J ends, which lost 1 base and 6 bases, there was a span of 6 bases. The CDR3 has 12 residues. Germline CDR1 reads LNHNV; CDR2 reads YYDKDF (reference sequence). The DNA for the CDR3 is TGTGCCACCAGCAGAGTGGCGGCTGAAGCTTTCTTT. Protein product: CATSRVAAEAFF.

This clone was seen once. The chain has TRBV2 and TRBJ2-4; D is uncertain. This CDR3 is 13 amino acids long. V gave up 6 bases and J gave up 3 bases, with 9 bases separating them. Germline lookup yields CDR1 SNHLY and CDR2 FYNNEI. The CDR3 bases are TGTGCCAGCAGCAGGCATGGCAAAAACATTCAGTACTTC. Translation: CASSRHGKNIQYF.

This chain joins TRBV5-6 and TRBJ2-2, with D possibly being TRBD1 (5 bases). In germline, CDR1 is SGHDT, CDR2 YYEEEE. Trimming cost V 3 bases and J 0 bases, with 6 bases left between them. This CDR3 has 14 amino acids. The CDR3: CASSSGTNTGELFF. Written as DNA, the CDR3 is TGTGCCAGCAGCTCAGGGACGAACACCGGGGAGCTGTTTTTT. Looking up the rest from reference TRBV5-6 and TRBJ2-2 gives the full variable domain: DAGVTQSPTHLIKTRGQQVTLRCSPKSGHDTVSWYQQALGQGPQFIFQYYEEEERQRGNFPDRFSGHQFPNYSSELNVNALLLGDSALYLCASSSGTNTGELFFGEGSRLTVL.

This clone was detected once. The chain is built from TRBV2 and TRBJ1-1; no definite D call. Trimming pared 5 bases from V and 4 bases from J, leaving 14 bases between. The CDR3 covers 14 residues. In germline, CDR1 is SNHLY, CDR2 FYNNEI. CDR3: CASSPPKSGTEAFF. The CDR3 region has the DNA TGTGCCAGCAGTCCTCCTAAGAGTGGCACTGAAGCTTTCTTT.

The chain joins TRBV9 to TRBJ2-5; TRBD2 might be the D (6 bases). The germline V gene has CDR1 SGDLS and CDR2 YYNGEE. There are 15 residues in the CDR3. V lost 0 bases to trimming and J lost 0 bases, with 9 bases between them. DNA for the CDR3: TGTGCCAGCAGCGTAGTTGGGGGGTACCAAGAGACCCAGTACTTC. Its translation is CASSVVGGYQETQYF.

The J gene is TRBJ1-1, the V gene TRBV9, with unresolved D. V was pared by 3 bases and J by 3 bases, with 15 bases between. The CDR3 is 15 residues long. Germline V gene sequence: CDR1 SGDLS, CDR2 YYNGEE. CDR3 nucleotide sequence: TGTGCCAGCAGCGCCGAGGGTAGTTCGGACACTGAAGCTTTCTTT. Protein sequence: CASSAEGSSDTEAFF.

This chain connects TRBV4-1 to TRBJ2-1; 10 bases align to TRBD1. Germline lookup yields CDR1 MGHRA and CDR2 YSYEKL. V lost 3 bases, J lost 7 bases, and 6 bases stayed unmatched. This CDR3 is 15 amino acids long. The CDR3 reads CASSHGQGELNEQFF. CDR3 nucleotides: TGCGCCAGCAGCCATGGACAGGGGGAGCTGAATGAGCAGTTCTTC.

This chain connects TRBV7-9 to TRBJ1-1, with D tentatively TRBD1 (6 bases). The CDR3 sequence is 14 residues long. The germline CDR1 and CDR2 sequences are SEHNR and FQNEAQ (reference sequence). The V end lost 5 bases, the J end lost 0 bases, and 10 bases lay between the germline ends. The CDR3 loop is CASSPDRMNTEAFF. The CDR3 bases are TGTGCCAGCAGCCCAGACAGGATGAACACTGAAGCTTTCTTT. Full variable domain (rest looked up from reference TRBV7-9 and TRBJ1-1): DTGVSQNPRHKITKRGQNVTFRCDPISEHNRLYWYRQTLGQGPEFLTYFQNEAQLEKSRLLSDRFSAERPKGSFSTLEIQRTEQGDSAMYLCASSPDRMNTEAFFGQGTRLTVV.

The CDR3 nucleotides read TGTGCCAGCAGTGAGGGGGGGCTGGGGACGAACACTGAAGCTTTCTTT. Protein product: CASSEGGLGTNTEAFF. V usage is TRBV6-4 and J usage is TRBJ1-1; maybe TRBD1 (6 bases). The CDR3 totals 16 residues. CDR1 and CDR2 from the germline V gene are MRHNA and SNTAGT. Trimming pared 3 bases from V and 1 base from J, leaving 15 bases between.